These 8 T cell receptor beta chains came from one sample sequenced in a study of blood T cell repertoires in COVID-19. Generated by immunoSEQ multiplex PCR, the TCRdb table keeps only in-frame clones and is missing some. The sample includes around 20,000 clones, 70% to 90% of them seen just once. The sequencing sample was made of peripheral blood. The receptors originated from a man in his 70s with acute or convalescent COVID-19.

Here the CDR3 reads CASSLYRDLTYNEQFF. The CDR3 DNA reads as TGTGCCAGCAGCTTATACCGGGATCTTACCTACAATGAGCAGTTCTTC. The chain has TRBV7-2 and TRBJ2-1; possibly TRBD2 for D (5 bases). V was trimmed by 2 bases and J by 2 bases, leaving 13 bases between them. The CDR3 is 16 residues long. Per the germline V gene, CDR1 is SGHTA and CDR2 is FQGNSA.

CDR3 nucleotides: TGTGCCACCAGTGATTTGAGAGGGTATGAGGAGACCCAGTACTTC. Protein: CATSDLRGYEETQYF. The J gene is TRBJ2-5, the V gene TRBV24-1; maybe TRBD2 (5 bases). There are 15 residues in the CDR3. The germline CDR1 and CDR2 sequences are KGHDR and SFDVKD. With 0 bases removed from V and 5 bases from J, the gap between germline ends came to 12 bases.

The chain links TRBV27 to TRBJ1-2, with D perhaps TRBD1 (6 bases). CDR3 length: 16 residues. Trimming took off 5 bases at V and 4 bases at J, with 20 bases between the two ends. Germline V gene lookup returns CDR1 MNHEY and CDR2 SMNVEV (reference sequence). CDR3 sequence reads: CASSRHGQKLGYGYTF. As DNA, the CDR3 is TGTGCCAGCAGTCGACATGGACAGAAACTTGGCTATGGCTACACCTTC.

This chain uses TRBV10-3 with TRBJ2-7; 14 bases match TRBD2. After removal of 4 bases from V and 3 bases from J, the junction contained 5 bases not matched to a gene. The germline V gene has CDR1 ENHRY and CDR2 SYGVKD. The CDR3 is 16 residues long. In DNA form, the CDR3 reads TGTGCCATCAGTGCCGGACTAGCGGGAGGACTCTACGAGCAGTACTTC. This encodes CAISAGLAGGLYEQYF.

J is TRBJ2-3 and V is TRBV18, with TRBD2 matching 9 bases. Per the germline V gene, CDR1 is KGHSH and CDR2 is LQKENI. CDR3 length equals 16 residues. V lost 4 bases, J lost 0 bases, and 5 bases stayed unmatched. The CDR3 loop reads CASSRQTSGSTDTQYF. The DNA for the CDR3 is TGTGCCAGCTCACGCCAGACTAGCGGTAGCACAGATACGCAGTATTTT.

In its sample, this clone was seen a few times. The chain carries TRBV14 and TRBJ1-2; 7 bases map to TRBD1. This CDR3 is 16 amino acids long. Germline CDR1 and CDR2: SGHDN and FVKESK. Germline trimming cut 0 bases from V and 4 bases from J; bases unmatched to any gene: 8. CDR3 in DNA: TGTGCCAGCAGCCAAGATAGAGCAGGGGGTGGCTATGGCTACACCTTC. Translating gives CASSQDRAGGGYGYTF.

The chain is built from TRBV18 and TRBJ2-5, with 11 bases aligning to TRBD2. This CDR3 is built from 18 residues. Trimming took 5 bases from V and 5 from J; bases not matched to a gene: 16. Germline V gene lookup returns CDR1 KGHSH and CDR2 LQKENI. CDR3 in DNA: TGTGCCAGCTCATTTGGACTAGCGGGCGCCCCTGTGAAGGAGACCCAGTACTTC. Protein product: CASSFGLAGAPVKETQYF.

This clone was seen just once. This chain connects TRBV9 to TRBJ2-7; D remains ambiguous. Germline CDR1 is SGDLS and CDR2 is YYNGEE. V was cut by 0 bases and J by 1 base, with 14 bases left in between. The CDR3 has 16 residues. CDR3 sequence (DNA): TGTGCCAGCAGCGTAGCTGGCGAGTTGGAGTCCTACGAGCAGTACTTC. Residues: CASSVAGELESYEQYF.